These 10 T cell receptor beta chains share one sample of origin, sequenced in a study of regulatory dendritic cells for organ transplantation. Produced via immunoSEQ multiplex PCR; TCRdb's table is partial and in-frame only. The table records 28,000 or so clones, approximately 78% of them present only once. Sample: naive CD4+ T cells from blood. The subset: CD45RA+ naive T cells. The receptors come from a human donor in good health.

The CDR3 reads CASSSGQIYEQYF. The CDR3 bases are TGTGCCAGCAGCTCGGGACAGATCTACGAGCAGTACTTC. The J gene is TRBJ2-7, the V gene TRBV11-2; 7 bases are a match to TRBD1. CDR3 length: 13 amino acids. Germline CDR1 reads SGHAT; CDR2 reads FQNNGV. V was pared by 4 bases and J by 3 bases, with 3 bases of the junction left unmatched.

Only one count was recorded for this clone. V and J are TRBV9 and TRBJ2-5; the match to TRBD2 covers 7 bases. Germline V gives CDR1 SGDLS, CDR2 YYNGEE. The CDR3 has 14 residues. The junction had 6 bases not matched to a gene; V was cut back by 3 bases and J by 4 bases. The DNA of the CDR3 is TGTGCCAGCAGCGCTCAAGCGGGGATAGAGACCCAGTACTTC. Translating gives CASSAQAGIETQYF.

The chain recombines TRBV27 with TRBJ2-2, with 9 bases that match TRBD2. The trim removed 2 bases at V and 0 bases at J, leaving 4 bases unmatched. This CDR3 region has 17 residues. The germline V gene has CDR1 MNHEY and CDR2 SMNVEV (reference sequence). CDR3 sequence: CASSLMAGGPNTGELFF. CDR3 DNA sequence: TGTGCCAGCAGTTTAATGGCGGGGGGGCCGAACACCGGGGAGCTGTTTTTT.

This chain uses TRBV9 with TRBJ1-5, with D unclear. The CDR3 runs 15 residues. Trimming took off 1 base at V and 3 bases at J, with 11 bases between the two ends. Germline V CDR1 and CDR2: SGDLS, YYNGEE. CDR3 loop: CASSVSLQFNQPQHF. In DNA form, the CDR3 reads TGTGCCAGCAGCGTATCGTTACAGTTCAATCAGCCCCAGCATTTT.

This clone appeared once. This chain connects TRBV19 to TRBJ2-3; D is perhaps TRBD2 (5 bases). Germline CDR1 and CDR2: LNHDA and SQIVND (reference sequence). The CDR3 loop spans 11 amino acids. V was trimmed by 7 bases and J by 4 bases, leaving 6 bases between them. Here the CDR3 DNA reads TGTGCCAGTACTAGCTCAGATACGCAGTATTTT. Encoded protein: CASTSSDTQYF.

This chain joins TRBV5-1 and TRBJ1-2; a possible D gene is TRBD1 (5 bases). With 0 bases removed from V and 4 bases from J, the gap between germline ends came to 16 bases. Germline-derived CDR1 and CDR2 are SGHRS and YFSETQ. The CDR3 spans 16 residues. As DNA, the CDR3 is TGCGCCAGCAGCTTGGGAGTGGCGCAGGGTAGCTATGGCTACACCTTC. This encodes CASSLGVAQGSYGYTF.

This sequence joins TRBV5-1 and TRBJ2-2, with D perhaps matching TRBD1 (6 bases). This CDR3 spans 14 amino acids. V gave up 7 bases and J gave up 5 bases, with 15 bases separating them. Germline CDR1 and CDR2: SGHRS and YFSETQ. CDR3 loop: CASSTGLETGELFF. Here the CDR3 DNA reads TGCGCCAGCTCAACAGGGTTAGAAACCGGGGAGCTGTTTTTT.

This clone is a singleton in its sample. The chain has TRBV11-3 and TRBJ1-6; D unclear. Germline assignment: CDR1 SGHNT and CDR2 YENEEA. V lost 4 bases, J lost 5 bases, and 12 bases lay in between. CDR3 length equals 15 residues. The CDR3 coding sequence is TGTGCCAGCAGCTCGGGATGGGATGATAATTCACCCCTCCACTTT. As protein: CASSSGWDDNSPLHF.

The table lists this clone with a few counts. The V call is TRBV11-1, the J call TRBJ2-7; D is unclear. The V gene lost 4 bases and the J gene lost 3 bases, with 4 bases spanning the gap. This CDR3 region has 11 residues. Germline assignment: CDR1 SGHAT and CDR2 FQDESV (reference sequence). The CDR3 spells CASSSHYEQYF. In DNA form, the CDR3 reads TGTGCCAGCAGCTCACACTACGAGCAGTACTTC.

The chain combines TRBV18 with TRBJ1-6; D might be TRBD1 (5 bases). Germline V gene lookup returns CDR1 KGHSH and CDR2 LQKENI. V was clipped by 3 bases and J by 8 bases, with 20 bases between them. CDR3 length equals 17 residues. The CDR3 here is CASSPTTQAGRDSPLHF. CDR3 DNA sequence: TGTGCCAGCTCACCTACTACCCAGGCAGGGAGGGATTCACCCCTCCACTTT.